This T cell receptor (beta chain) was documented in a study of spatial heterogeneity in lung cancer. This clonotype was observed many times. Its antigen remains unidentified. Stated time point: sample taken at primary tumor resection. Extraction of whole RNA from tumor, nontumor lung or frozen PBMC preceded unsorted sequencing. Untreated early-stage non-small cell lung cancer patients, 55 to 85 in total, were the donors. The CDR3 contains 15 residues. V lost 4 bases and J lost 4, with 13 bases in between. TCRdb passed the 5' RACE reads through MiXCR, listing each CDR3 protein once. The table shows tens of thousands of distinct CDR3 sequences, with 7.5% to 9.5% occurring only once. Study results and caveats: Compared with follow-up, resection was when ubiquitous expanded tumor TCRs appeared in blood more.

The clonotype was recovered from a female donor with early-stage non-small cell lung cancer. The material was PBMCs, obtained at surgery. The chain recombines TRBV12-3 or TRBV12-4 with TRBJ2-2, with D possibly being TRBD1 (6 bases). The CDR3 bases are TGTGCCAGCAGTTCCCAGGGGCCGGTCACCGGGGAGCTGTTTTTT. It yields the protein CASSSQGPVTGELFF.